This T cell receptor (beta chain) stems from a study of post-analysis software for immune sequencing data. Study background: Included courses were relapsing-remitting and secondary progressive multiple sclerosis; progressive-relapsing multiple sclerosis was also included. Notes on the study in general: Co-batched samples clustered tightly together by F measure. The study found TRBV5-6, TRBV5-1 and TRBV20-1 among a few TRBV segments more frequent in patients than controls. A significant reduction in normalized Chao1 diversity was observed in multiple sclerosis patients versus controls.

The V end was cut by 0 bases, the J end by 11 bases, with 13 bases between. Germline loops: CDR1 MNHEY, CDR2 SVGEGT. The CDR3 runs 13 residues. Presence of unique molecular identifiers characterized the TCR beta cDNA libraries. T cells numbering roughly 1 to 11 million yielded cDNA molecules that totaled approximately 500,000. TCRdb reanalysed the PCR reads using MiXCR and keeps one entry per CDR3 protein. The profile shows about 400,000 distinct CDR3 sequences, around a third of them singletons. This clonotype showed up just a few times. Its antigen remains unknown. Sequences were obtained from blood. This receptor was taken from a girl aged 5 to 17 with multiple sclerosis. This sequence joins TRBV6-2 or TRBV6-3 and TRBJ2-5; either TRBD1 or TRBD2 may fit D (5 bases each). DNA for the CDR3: TGTGCCAGCAGTTACTCGTCATTAGGGGAGCAGTACTTC. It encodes CASSYSSLGEQYF.